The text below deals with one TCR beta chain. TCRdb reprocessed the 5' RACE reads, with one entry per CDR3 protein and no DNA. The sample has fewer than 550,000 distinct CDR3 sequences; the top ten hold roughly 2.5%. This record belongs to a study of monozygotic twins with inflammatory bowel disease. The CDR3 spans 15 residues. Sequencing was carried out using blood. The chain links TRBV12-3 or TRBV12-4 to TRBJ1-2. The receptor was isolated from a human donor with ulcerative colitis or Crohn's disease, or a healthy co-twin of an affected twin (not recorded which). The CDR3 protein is CASSLGAGSVVGYTF.